This TCR beta chain was obtained from a study of shared clonotypes between healthy human individuals. Sequencing used immunoSEQ multiplex PCR; TCRdb keeps in-frame clones, though not all of them. The sample consists of more than 450,000 clones, approximately 79% of them appearing once. V lost 4 bases to trimming and J lost 0 bases, with 16 bases between them. CDR1 is LNHDA and CDR2 is SQIVND in the germline V gene (reference sequence). The CDR3 totals 17 residues. The chain links TRBV19 to TRBJ2-1; D is undetermined. The sequenced material came from PBMCs. The source is a woman aged 40 to 55 in good health. Some clones in this sample may be carry-over from other donors' samples. CDR3 in amino acids: CASSNRPYTSSYNEQFF. For the CDR3, the DNA is TGTGCCAGTAGTAACCGACCTTACACAAGCTCCTACAATGAGCAGTTCTTC.